This T cell receptor beta chain was sequenced for a study of blood T cell repertoires in COVID-19 (dated by TCRdb to 2020 to 2021). Concerning the study at large: Samples covering the acute and convalescent phases of COVID-19 were provided by collaborators in the United States, Italy and Spain. The material from the prospective study consisted of cDNA or gDNA derived from T cells, B-cell-depleted T cells, or PBMCs. Subjects who had been exposed to COVID-19, were actively infected with it, or had recovered from it provided the deeply sampled blood TCRbeta repertoires that made up the dataset. The repertoires were released in a freely available public database meant as a resource for research on the immune response to SARS-CoV-2. Samples were obtained from the ongoing ImmuneRACE study (first 160 participants) and from about 1,300 subjects provided by 6 global collaborators. Sample metadata almost always included a de-identified subject ID, COVID-19 status, age in years and sex. HLA class I and class II types, where available, came from metadata supplied by the sample provider rather than from assay-based typing. What the authors observed across the whole study: Clinical and demographic metadata were provided uncurated, with the amount varying by source and participant.

The immunoSEQ Assay, a bias-controlled multiplex PCR, was used to amplify TCRbeta CDR3 regions from genomic DNA. The original pipeline was this. The number of nucleated cells in each sample was estimated by amplification of reference gene primers within the assay. To quantify the absolute abundance of each unique TCRbeta CDR3 rearrangement, sequence reads were collapsed and filtered. For each sample, productive Simpson clonality was calculated as the square root of Simpson's diversity index across productive rearrangements. Held by TCRdb, this immuneACCESS table contains in-frame sequences only and omits some clones. Under half of the omission traces to an unresolved V gene where checked; the cause of the rest is unknown. V and J calls and clone size are copied from that table; D and trimming were computed from the DNA. This sample lists tens of thousands of clones; roughly 85% were detected once. The ten largest clones add up to more than 8% of the sample.

A remark on this clone: The specificity of this receptor is unknown. No much larger clone exists at a distance of one base, and base qualities are not known.

Each collaborating institution followed its own protocols to collect whole blood in K2EDTA tubes. Collaborator samples were shipped for TCRbeta analysis as frozen whole blood, isolated PBMCs, or DNA extracted from either sample type. The CDR3 numbers 16 residues from cysteine through phenylalanine. Only CDR3 DNA remains: 48 bases, in frame from the first base. Unmatched junction bases come to 8, with V trimmed by 3 bases and J by 5 bases. From a lookup of the germline V gene, CDR1 and CDR2 are WSHSY and SAAADI. The V and J genes are TRBV10-2 and TRBJ2-5; a stretch of 11 junction bases matches TRBD2. This TCR came from a man aged 30 to 45 with acute or convalescent COVID-19. The sample taken for sequencing was peripheral blood. The nucleotides read TGCGCCAGCAGTGACCCCGGGGCTAGCGGGAGGGAGACCCAGTACTTC. It specifies CASSDPGASGRETQYF.